A selection of T cell receptor beta chains follows, all from one sample in a study of blood T cell repertoires in COVID-19. Here immunoSEQ multiplex PCR was the method, and the copy in TCRdb shows in-frame clones only, minus some. The repertoire has fewer than 200,000 clones, 80% to 90% of them found once; the top ten carry under 3.5%. Sequencing was carried out using peripheral blood. The receptors originated from a woman of 80 years or more with COVID-19, enrolled during active disease. Both conserved end residues are part of each CDR3. Not all rows give a size; the values are once, few, many and, for expanded clones, a class.

clone_size	j_call	cdr3_length	v_call	cdr3_aa
.	TRBJ1-2	15	TRBV14	CASSQDHRRVKGYTF
once	TRBJ1-4	16	TRBV4-2	CASSQAGLSTNEKLFF
.	TRBJ1-6	22	TRBV23-1	CASSLGQDHLCLGYRYNSPLHF
few	TRBJ1-1	13	TRBV6-2/TRBV6-3	CASSQQGNTEAFF
once	TRBJ1-1	14	TRBV30	CAWSGFYWNTEAFF
.	TRBJ2-3	15	TRBV29-1	CSVAPKVAGGDTQYF
.	TRBJ2-3	12	TRBV5-1	CASSLTTDTQYF
.	TRBJ2-1	15	TRBV6-5	CASSYSRGLYNEQFF
.	TRBJ2-7	11	TRBV2	CASKKGHEQYF
.	TRBJ2-7	14	TRBV10-3	CAISVVGLTYEQYF
.	TRBJ1-1	17	TRBV6-2/TRBV6-3	CASSPSLGTGNLAEAFF
.	TRBJ2-2	15	TRBV6-5	CASSWDRALTGELFF
few	TRBJ1-1	13	TRBV30	CAWLGHSNTEAFF
once	TRBJ1-1	13	TRBV7-3	CASSWKGDTEAFF
.	TRBJ1-2	14	TRBV6-1	CASSEHHPVYGYTF
.	TRBJ1-2	14	TRBV7-3	CASSLKNRGLGYTF
.	TRBJ2-1	15	TRBV6-2/TRBV6-3	CASSLLVTTRNEQFF
.	TRBJ1-4	14	TRBV6-5	CASRGTGPYEKLFF
few	TRBJ1-1	16	TRBV4-1	CASSQDRWTGDTEAFF
.	TRBJ2-2	14	TRBV18	CASSPGIYTGELFF
.	TRBJ2-7	15	TRBV9	CASSPAATGFDEQYF
.	TRBJ2-7	14	TRBV19	CASSAQGGRGEQYF
.	TRBJ1-3	15	TRBV28	CASSLTGGIGNTIYF
.	TRBJ1-2	12	TRBV30	CARGTGGGGYTF
few	TRBJ2-3	13	TRBV29-1	CSVGSGSTDTQYF
.	TRBJ2-5	14	TRBV7-2	CASSFQAGQETQYF
.	TRBJ1-3	18	TRBV4-1	CASSQVAAVGGSGNTIYF
.	TRBJ1-1	13	TRBV9	CASSVQRDTEAFF
.	TRBJ1-3	16	TRBV18	CASSPLAGTPGNTIYF
.	TRBJ1-2	15	TRBV19	CASSIPREYTYGYTF
.	TRBJ1-2	10	TRBV28	CASSLIGYTF
.	TRBJ1-5	18	TRBV19	CASSYRGGEFYSNQPQHF
.	TRBJ1-2	15	TRBV18	CASSPLSDRNYGYTF
few	TRBJ1-5	16	TRBV28	CASSFPPGQGFQPQHF